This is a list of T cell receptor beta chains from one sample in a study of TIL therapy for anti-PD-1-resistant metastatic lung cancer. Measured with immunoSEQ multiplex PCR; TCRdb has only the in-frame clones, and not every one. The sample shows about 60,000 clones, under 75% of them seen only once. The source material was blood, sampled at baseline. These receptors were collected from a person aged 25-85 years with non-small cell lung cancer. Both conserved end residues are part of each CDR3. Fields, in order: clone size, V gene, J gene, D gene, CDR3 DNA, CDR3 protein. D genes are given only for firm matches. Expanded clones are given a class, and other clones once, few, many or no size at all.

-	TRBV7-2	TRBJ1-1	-	TGTGCCAGCAGCGAAAGACAGGCCACTCTATCTGAAGCTTTCTTT	CASSERQATLSEAFF
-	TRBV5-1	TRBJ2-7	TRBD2	TGCGCCAGCAGCCTCCTGGGAGCTAGCGGGGGTACCTACGAGCAGTACTTC	CASSLLGASGGTYEQYF
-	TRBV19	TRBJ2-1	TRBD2	TGTGCCAGTAGTATAGTGGGACTAGCGGGTCCTCTGTACAATGAGCAGTTCTTC	CASSIVGLAGPLYNEQFF
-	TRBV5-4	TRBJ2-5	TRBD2	TGTGCCAGCAGCGCTAGCGGGGCTAGAGAGACCCAGTACTTC	CASSASGARETQYF
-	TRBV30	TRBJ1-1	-	TGTGCCTGGGGGGGCCCGGGACGGAACACTGAAGCTTTCTTT	CAWGGPGRNTEAFF
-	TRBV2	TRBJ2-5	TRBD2	TGTGCCAGCAATCTTAGCGGGGGGGAAGAGACCCAGTACTTC	CASNLSGGEETQYF
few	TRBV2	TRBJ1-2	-	TGTGCCAGCAGTCCACAGGGTCCCAACTATGGCTACACCTTC	CASSPQGPNYGYTF
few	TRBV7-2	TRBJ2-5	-	TGTGCCAGCAGCTTAGCCGGGCCCATGCAAGAGACCCAGTACTTC	CASSLAGPMQETQYF
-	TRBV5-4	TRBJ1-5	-	TGTGCCAGCAGCTTAGGTGGGCCTGATAGCAATCAGCCCCAGCATTTT	CASSLGGPDSNQPQHF
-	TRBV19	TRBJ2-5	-	TGTGCCAGTAGTATTCGTACAGGGACGAGGGAGACCCAGTACTTC	CASSIRTGTRETQYF
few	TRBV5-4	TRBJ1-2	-	TGTGCCAGCAGCTTGCGCCGAGTTAACTATGGCTACACCTTC	CASSLRRVNYGYTF
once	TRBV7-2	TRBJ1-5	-	TGTGCCAGCAGCTTAGTATCCGGTCAGCCCCAGCATTTT	CASSLVSGQPQHF
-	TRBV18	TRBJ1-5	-	TGTGCCAGCTCACGATCAGGGGACCAGCCCCAGCATTTT	CASSRSGDQPQHF
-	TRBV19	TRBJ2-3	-	TGTGCCAGTGGGGGGTCCACAGATACGCAGTATTTT	CASGGSTDTQYF
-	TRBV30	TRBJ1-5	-	TGTGCCTGGAACAAAAGGAGGGATCAGCCCCAGCATTTT	CAWNKRRDQPQHF
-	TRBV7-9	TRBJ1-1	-	TGTGCCAGCAGATCCGGCGGGGGGGCGCCTGAAGCTTTCTTT	CASRSGGGAPEAFF
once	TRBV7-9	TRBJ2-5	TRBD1	TGTGCCAGCAGCTCTACACACACGACAGGGGGCCGGGAGACCCAGTACTTC	CASSSTHTTGGRETQYF
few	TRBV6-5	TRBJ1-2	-	TGTGCCAGCAGTTACTCTCCAGTCGGCGGCTACACCTTC	CASSYSPVGGYTF
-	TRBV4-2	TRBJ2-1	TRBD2	TGTGCCAGCAGCCAAGATCTCAGCGGGAGGAGGAATGAGCAGTTCTTC	CASSQDLSGRRNEQFF
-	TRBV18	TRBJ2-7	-	TGTGCCAGCTCACCAGAAGGCGGACTAACCTACGAGCAGTACTTC	CASSPEGGLTYEQYF
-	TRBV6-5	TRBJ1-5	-	TGTGCCAGCAGTCCCTCGGGGGGTAGGCAGCCCCAGCATTTT	CASSPSGGRQPQHF
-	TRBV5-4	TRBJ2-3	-	TGTGCCAGCAGCTTCGGGGCAGATACGCAGTATTTT	CASSFGADTQYF
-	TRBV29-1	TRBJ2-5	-	TGCAGCTCCGAGGGGGGGGGCGCGAGCACGGAGACCCAGTACTTC	CSSEGGGASTETQYF
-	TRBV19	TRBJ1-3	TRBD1	TGTGCCAGTAGCACATATGGACAGGGCTCTGGAAACACCATATATTTT	CASSTYGQGSGNTIYF
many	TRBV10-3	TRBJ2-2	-	TGTGCCATCAGTGAGTCAGCCGGGGAGCTGTTTTTT	CAISESAGELFF
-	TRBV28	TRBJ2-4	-	TGTGCCAGCAGTTTAATCGGAAACATTCAGTACTTC	CASSLIGNIQYF
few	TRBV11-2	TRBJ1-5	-	TGTGCCAGCAGGTCGACAGACAATCAGCCCCAGCATTTT	CASRSTDNQPQHF
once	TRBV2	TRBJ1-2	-	TGTGCCAGCAGTCTGGGGGGGTATGGCTACACCTTC	CASSLGGYGYTF
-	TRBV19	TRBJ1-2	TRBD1	TGTGCCAGTAGTCGGACAGGGGCAAGTATCTATGGCTACACCTTC	CASSRTGASIYGYTF
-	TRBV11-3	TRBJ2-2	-	TGTGCCAGCAGGGGCCCTCCGGGAGACACCGGGGAGCTGTTTTTT	CASRGPPGDTGELFF
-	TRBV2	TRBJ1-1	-	TGTGCCAGCAGTGGGCCCACTTCGGACACTGAAGCTTTCTTT	CASSGPTSDTEAFF
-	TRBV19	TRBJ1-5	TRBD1	TGTGCCAGTAGTATCAATACCGGGACAGGGAATCAGCCCCAGCATTTT	CASSINTGTGNQPQHF
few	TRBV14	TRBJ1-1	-	TGTGCCAGCAGCCCCCGTTGGTCCGGGGGCACTGAAGCTTTCTTT	CASSPRWSGGTEAFF
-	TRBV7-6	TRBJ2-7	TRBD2	TGTGCCAGCAGCCCGACTAGCGCCTTCTACGAGCAGTACTTC	CASSPTSAFYEQYF
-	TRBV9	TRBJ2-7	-	TGTGCCAGCAGCGTAAGCCCAGGTTCGTCCTACGAGCAGTACTTC	CASSVSPGSSYEQYF
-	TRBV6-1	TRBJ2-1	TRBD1	TGTGCCAGCAGTGAAGAGGGACAGGGGTTTTACAATGAGCAGTTCTTC	CASSEEGQGFYNEQFF
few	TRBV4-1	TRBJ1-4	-	TGCGCCAGCAGCCCACGCCAACAGGGAGCTAATGAAAAACTGTTTTTT	CASSPRQQGANEKLFF
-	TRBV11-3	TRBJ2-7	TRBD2	TGTGCCAGCAGCTCCAAACACAGCGGGAGGGCCTACGGCGAGCAGTACTTC	CASSSKHSGRAYGEQYF
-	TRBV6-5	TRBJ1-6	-	TGTGCCAGCAGTTGGTGGGTTCAGGCCTATAATTCACCCCTCCACTTT	CASSWWVQAYNSPLHF
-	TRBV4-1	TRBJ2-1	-	TGCGCCAGCAGCCAAGAGGGCAGGGGCTTTTCGCCCGAGCAGTTCTTC	CASSQEGRGFSPEQFF
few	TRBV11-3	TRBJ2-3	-	TGTGCCAGCAGCTTAGCCCCGTCCCCAGCTACGCAGTATTTT	CASSLAPSPATQYF
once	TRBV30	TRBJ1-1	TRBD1	TGTGCCTGGAGCCCTGACAGGGTACGGGCTTTCTTT	CAWSPDRVRAFF
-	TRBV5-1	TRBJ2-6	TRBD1	TGCGCCAGCTGGACAGGGGGTACCTCTGGGGCCAACGTCCTGACTTTC	CASWTGGTSGANVLTF
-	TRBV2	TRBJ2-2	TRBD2	TGTGCCAGCAGCTCTACTAGCGGTAGAAACACCGGGGAGCTGTTTTTT	CASSSTSGRNTGELFF
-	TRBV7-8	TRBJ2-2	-	TGTGCCAGCAGGGGATGGGGGAGTTCAAACACCGGGGAGCTGTTTTTT	CASRGWGSSNTGELFF
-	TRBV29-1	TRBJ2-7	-	TGCAGCGTTGAATCAAGCGGGTCCTCCTACGAGCAGTACTTC	CSVESSGSSYEQYF
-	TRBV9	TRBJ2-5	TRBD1	TGTGCCAGCAGCGTAGGACAGGGGGTATGGCAAGAGACCCAGTACTTC	CASSVGQGVWQETQYF
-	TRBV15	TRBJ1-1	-	TGTGCCACCAGCAGACAGGGTACGGACACTGAAGCTTTCTTT	CATSRQGTDTEAFF
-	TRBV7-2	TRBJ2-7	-	TGTGCCAGCAGCTTAGTAGGCAGGGAAGGCGAGCAGTACTTC	CASSLVGREGEQYF
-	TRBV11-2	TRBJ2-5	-	TGTGCCAGCAGCTTAGATCTGGGCGGGCAAGAGACCCAGTACTTC	CASSLDLGGQETQYF
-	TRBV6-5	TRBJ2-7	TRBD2	TGTGCCAGCAGGCGGACTAGCGGGAGGGCCTACGAGCAGTACTTC	CASRRTSGRAYEQYF
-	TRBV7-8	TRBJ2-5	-	TGTGCCAGCAGCTTAGCCGCCGGGCGGCTCATAACCCAGTACTTC	CASSLAAGRLITQYF